This T cell receptor beta chain was recovered during a study of regulatory T cells in long-lasting Graves disease. This clonotype was counted many times. The antigen remains undetermined. The CDR3 spans 15 residues. Deletions cut 0 bases from V and 9 bases from J, with 15 bases between. Germline V gene lookup returns CDR1 MNHEY and CDR2 SVGAGI. Time point denoted: newly diagnosed GD, antithyroid drugs for less than 3 months. The TCR library was made from RNA that had been extracted from PBMCs in TRIzol. Study-level findings and limits: Persistent Graves' patients possessed reduced TCR diversity relative to recently diagnosed ones. Fewer public clonotypes were shared by new patients (about 940) than by persistent patients (about 2,800).

Assembly of TCR beta libraries relied on iRepertoire HTBI primers together with Arm-PCR of CDR3 regions. One entry per CDR3 protein, called by TCRdb with MiXCR from the multiplex PCR reads. The sample has about 450,000 distinct CDR3 sequences, 13% to 15% seen once. A further study also used this sample, focusing on T cells in Graves' hyperthyroidism and ophthalmopathy. Per that paper: Criteria for exclusion of patients were uncontrolled infection, other autoimmune disease, pregnancy or lactation.

V usage is TRBV6-5 and J usage is TRBJ2-1; D not resolved. Sequenced here: peripheral blood mononuclear cells (PBMCs), sampled at new diagnosis, from a patient treated with antithyroid drugs. This receptor was taken from a woman aged 45-65 years with Graves disease. The DNA of the CDR3 is TGTGCCAGCAGTTACTCGTGGTCTAGATCTGGTGAGCAGTTCTTC. This codes for CASSYSWSRSGEQFF.